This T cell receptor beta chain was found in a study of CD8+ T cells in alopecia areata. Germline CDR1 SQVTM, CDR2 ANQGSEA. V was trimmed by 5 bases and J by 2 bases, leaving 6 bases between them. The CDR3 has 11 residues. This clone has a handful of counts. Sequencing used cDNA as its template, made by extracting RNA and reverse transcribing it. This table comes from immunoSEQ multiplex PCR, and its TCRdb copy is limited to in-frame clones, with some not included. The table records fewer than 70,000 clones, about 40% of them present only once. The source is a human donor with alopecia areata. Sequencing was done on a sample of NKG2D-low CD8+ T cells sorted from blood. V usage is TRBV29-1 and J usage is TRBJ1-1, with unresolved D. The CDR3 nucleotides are TGCAGCGTTTTCGCTAACACTGAAGCTTTCTTT. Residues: CSVFANTEAFF.